This TCR beta chain was identified during a study of identifying expanded T cells in peripheral blood. General observations from the study: Variance in clone template counts between roughly two-week samples significantly increased with total template count across all healthy donors. About 1.2 clones differed between technical replicates, versus about 17 and 20 over time.

This CDR3 has 14 residues. Germline loops: CDR1 SNHLY, CDR2 FYNNEI. The V gene lost 2 bases and the J gene lost 1 base, with 6 bases spanning the gap. Assay: immunoSEQ multiplex PCR; the TCRdb copy retains only in-frame clones and omits some. The data hold about 110,000 clones, with about 89% observed a single time. As concerns this clone: Its antigen is not identified.

Collection occurred without any documented infections or immune events in donors. The sequencing sample was made of blood. The TCR was taken from a person aged 18 to 70 in good health. This rearrangement joins TRBV2 to TRBJ2-1; no reliable D call. In DNA form, the CDR3 reads TGTGCCAGCAGTGAAAGGATATCCTACAATGAGCAGTTCTTC. Its protein is CASSERISYNEQFF.